One and the same sample provided the 29 T cell receptor beta chains below, sequenced in a study of blood T cell repertoires in COVID-19. Profiling relied on immunoSEQ multiplex PCR, and the TCRdb table lists in-frame clones only, not all of them. Among roughly 200,000 clones, 75% to 90% were seen once, and the ten largest hold 5.5% to 8%. Sequenced input: peripheral blood. The receptors were sampled from a woman in her thirties or forties with COVID-19, enrolled during active disease.

The V gene is TRBV3-1 (or the pseudogene TRBV3-2), the J gene TRBJ2-3; 13 bases match TRBD2. The germline gives CDR1 LGHDT, CDR2 YNNKEL (reference sequence). V trimming: 8 bases; J trimming: 5 bases; junction bases outside the gene matches: 4. The length of the CDR3 is 14 residues. CDR3 nucleotides: TGTGCCAGCGGACTAGCGGGAGTAGGAGATACGCAGTATTTT. It encodes CASGLAGVGDTQYF.

In its sample, this clone was seen a few times. This sequence joins TRBV14 and TRBJ1-1; a weak D match, TRBD1 (5 bases). The CDR3 spans 15 residues. V was trimmed by 4 bases and J by 5 bases, leaving 17 bases between them. Germline V gene data show CDR1 as SGHDN and CDR2 as FVKESK. The CDR3 region is CASSPHPQGKTEAFF. Here the CDR3 DNA reads TGTGCCAGCAGCCCTCACCCGCAGGGAAAAACTGAAGCTTTCTTT.

The genes are TRBV6-5 and TRBJ1-2; a weak D match, TRBD1 (6 bases). This CDR3 region has 15 residues. Germline V gene lookup returns CDR1 MNHEY and CDR2 SVGAGI. V was trimmed by 0 bases and J by 5 bases, leaving 13 bases between them. In DNA form, the CDR3 reads TGTGCCAGCAGTTACTCCGGACAGACGCTATATGGCTACACCTTC. This encodes CASSYSGQTLYGYTF.

This clone was found a few times. The chain uses TRBV12-3 or TRBV12-4 and TRBJ2-2; a weak D match, TRBD1 (6 bases). This CDR3 spans 13 amino acids. Trimming shortened V by 6 bases and J by 7 bases, and 12 bases separated the two germline ends. The CDR3 DNA sequence: TGTGCCAGCAGCCCACAGGGCCACGGGGAGCTGTTTTTT. It yields the protein CASSPQGHGELFF.

This chain joins TRBV9 and TRBJ2-2; TRBD1 aligns across 8 bases. Germline V gives CDR1 SGDLS, CDR2 YYNGEE. V lost 4 bases to trimming and J lost 4 bases; unmatched junction nucleotides: 24. The CDR3 extends over 21 amino acids. The CDR3 DNA follows: TGTGCCAGCAGCCCCCGCCCACCCCCGATGACAGGGGCAAGAAGCACCGGGGAGCTGTTTTTT. It specifies CASSPRPPPMTGARSTGELFF. Combining the CDR3 with reference TRBV9 and TRBJ2-2 gives the whole variable domain DSGVTQTPKHLITATGQRVTLRCSPRSGDLSVYWYQQSLDQGLQFLIQYYNGEERAKGNILERFSAQQFPDLHSELNLSSLELGDSALYFCASSPRPPPMTGARSTGELFFGEGSRLTVL.

In DNA, the CDR3 is TGTGCCAGCAGTTACCCTACCCACTTCAGCACAGATACGCAGTATTTT. Translated: CASSYPTHFSTDTQYF. This sequence joins TRBV6-2 or TRBV6-3 and TRBJ2-3; unclear D gene. The CDR3 has 16 residues. Trimming took 2 bases from V and 0 from J, leaving 12 bases between them. Germline loops: CDR1 MNHEY, CDR2 SVGEGT.

Only a few counts were recorded for this clone. The chain joins TRBV2 to TRBJ2-2; D may be TRBD2 (5 bases). The CDR3 is 16 amino acids. V gave up 2 bases and J gave up 1 base, with 11 bases separating them. Germline CDR1 and CDR2: SNHLY and FYNNEI. CDR3 loop: CASSESAGLNTGELFF. DNA for the CDR3: TGTGCCAGCAGTGAATCGGCGGGTTTGAACACCGGGGAGCTGTTTTTT.

This clone was observed a few times. Other DNA sequences in the sample encode the same CDR3. The chain is built from TRBV5-1 and TRBJ1-3; D not resolved. Trimming left V 3 bases short and J 0 bases short, with 4 bases between. CDR1 is SGHRS, CDR2 YFSETQ, per germline. The CDR3 is 13 residues long. The CDR3 region is CASSSFSGNTIYF. The CDR3, as DNA: TGCGCCAGCAGCTCGTTCTCTGGAAACACCATATATTTT.

This chain joins TRBV9 and TRBJ2-5; a weak D match, TRBD1 (5 bases). CDR1 and CDR2 (germline): SGDLS, YYNGEE. The V end was cut by 0 bases, the J end by 7 bases, with 13 bases between. The CDR3 has 14 amino acids. The CDR3 region is CASSVVQTTGTQYF. CDR3 DNA sequence: TGTGCCAGCAGCGTAGTGCAAACTACAGGGACCCAGTACTTC.

This chain joins TRBV9 and TRBJ1-6, with TRBD1 matching over 9 bases. The J segment lost 4 bases and the V segment lost 4 bases, leaving 6 bases of the junction unmatched. Germline CDR1 is SGDLS and CDR2 is YYNGEE. The CDR3 covers 16 residues. The CDR3 nucleotides are TGTGCCAGCAGCATAAAGGACAGGGGTTATAATTCACCCCTCCACTTT. It translates to CASSIKDRGYNSPLHF.

The J gene is TRBJ2-2, the V gene TRBV5-6; D is undetermined. V lost 0 bases to trimming and J lost 6 bases, with 15 bases between them. The germline V gene encodes CDR1 SGHDT and CDR2 YYEEEE. The CDR3 length is 16 residues. Here the CDR3 reads CASSLGTVTEAGELFF. In nucleotides, the CDR3 is TGTGCCAGCAGCTTGGGTACGGTGACCGAGGCCGGGGAGCTGTTTTTT.

This chain joins TRBV11-3 and TRBJ1-1; a weak D match, TRBD1 (6 bases). The germline gives CDR1 SGHNT, CDR2 YENEEA. V lost 5 bases to trimming and J lost 4 bases, with 14 bases between them. The length of the CDR3 is 14 residues. Here the CDR3 DNA reads TGTGCCAGCAGCCCCAGGGGATCGAGCACTGAAGCTTTCTTT. It translates to CASSPRGSSTEAFF.

The chain couples TRBV20-1 to TRBJ2-7; possible D gene TRBD1, 5 bases. This CDR3 region has 11 residues. Trimming cost V 5 bases and J 2 bases, with 7 bases left between them. CDR1 is DFQATT, CDR2 SNEGSKA, per germline (reference sequence). CDR3 protein: CSASDTYEQYF. Written as DNA, the CDR3 is TGCAGTGCTTCGGACACCTACGAGCAGTACTTC.

The chain combines TRBV5-1 with TRBJ1-2; TRBD1 agrees at 9 bases. The CDR3 has 13 amino acids. After removal of 3 bases from V and 3 bases from J, the junction contained 0 bases not matched to a gene. Germline V gene sequence: CDR1 SGHRS, CDR2 YFSETQ. CDR3: CASSWDRDYGYTF. The CDR3 DNA reads as TGCGCCAGCAGCTGGGACAGGGACTATGGCTACACCTTC.

The count of this clone is one. The gene calls are TRBV5-4 and TRBJ2-5; 15 bases map to TRBD2. Germline CDR1 SGHNT, CDR2 YYREEE (reference sequence). The CDR3 has 16 amino acids. V was pared by 5 bases and J by 5 bases, with 7 bases of the junction left unmatched. The CDR3 is CASSRTSGGAGETQYF. In DNA form, the CDR3 reads TGTGCCAGCAGTCGGACTAGCGGGGGGGCAGGGGAGACCCAGTACTTC.

This clone was seen only once. The CDR3 bases are TGTGCCAGCAGCCGGCAAACACGGGGGAACACAGATACGCAGTATTTT. Translated: CASSRQTRGNTDTQYF. The chain has TRBV3-1 (or the pseudogene TRBV3-2) and TRBJ2-3, with D perhaps TRBD2 (6 bases). The V and J ends lost 4 bases and 2 bases respectively, with 16 bases between them. CDR3 length equals 16 residues. CDR1 is LGHDT, CDR2 YNNKEL, per germline (reference sequence).

This clone showed up just once. V and J are TRBV7-2 and TRBJ2-5, with D possibly matching TRBD2 (5 bases). The CDR3 is 16 amino acids. Trimming took off 5 bases at V and 7 bases at J, with 23 bases between the two ends. Germline V gene sequence: CDR1 SGHTA, CDR2 FQGNSA. CDR3 sequence: CASSPLRAGAGRTQYF. CDR3 bases: TGTGCCAGCAGCCCCCTACGGGCGGGCGCAGGTAGGACCCAGTACTTC. The full variable domain, completed using reference TRBV7-2 and TRBJ2-5, is GAGVSQSPSNKVTEKGKDVELRCDPISGHTALYWYRQSLGQGLEFLIYFQGNSAPDKSGLPSDRFSAERTGGSVSTLTIQRTQQEDSAVYLCASSPLRAGAGRTQYFGPGTRLLVL.

The chain couples TRBV18 to TRBJ2-1; TRBD2 agrees at 9 bases. V gave up 6 bases and J gave up 8 bases; unmatched junction bases: 8. CDR1 is KGHSH and CDR2 is LQKENI in the germline V gene. This CDR3 is 14 amino acids long. CDR3 sequence reads: CASSSGGTGDEQFF. The CDR3 region has the DNA TGTGCCAGCTCTAGCGGGGGAACGGGGGATGAGCAGTTCTTC.

In its sample, this clone was seen a few times. This rearrangement joins TRBV20-1 to TRBJ1-1, with D maybe TRBD1 (5 bases). CDR1 and CDR2 from the germline V gene are DFQATT and SNEGSKA (reference sequence). V was cut by 4 bases and J by 7 bases, with 10 bases left in between. The CDR3 runs to 11 residues. CDR3 DNA sequence: TGCAGTGCTAACCGGGGGGGTGAAGCTTTCTTT. It yields the protein CSANRGGEAFF.

This clone showed up just once. This chain connects TRBV3-1 (or the pseudogene TRBV3-2) to TRBJ2-3, with 7 nucleotides matching TRBD2. The CDR3 has 16 amino acids. Germline trimming cut 1 base from V and 0 bases from J; bases unmatched to any gene: 4. The germline CDR1 and CDR2 sequences are LGHDT and YNNKEL (reference sequence). CDR3 protein: CASSQVLAVSTDTQYF. The DNA of the CDR3 is TGTGCCAGCAGCCAAGTTCTAGCGGTTAGCACAGATACGCAGTATTTT.

A word on this clone: The junction and the germline gene differ at one end; a read error may be behind it. The V gene is TRBV6-1, the J gene TRBJ1-6; the D gene is possibly TRBD1 (6 bases). This CDR3 region has 12 residues. CDR1 is MNHNS and CDR2 is SASEGT in the germline V gene. The CDR3 DNA reads TGTGCCAGCAGTGAGGGACAAACGAACCAAGGTTTT. It specifies CASSEGQTNQGF.

The genes are TRBV11-2 and TRBJ2-7; TRBD2 matches at 8 bases. Losses at the gene ends were 7 bases for V and 1 base for J; bases not matched to a gene: 9. This CDR3 has 15 residues. The germline V gene has CDR1 SGHAT and CDR2 FQNNGV. As DNA, the CDR3 is TGTGCCAGCACCCTAAGTACTAGCGGATCCTACGAGCAGTACTTC. Its protein product is CASTLSTSGSYEQYF.

V usage is TRBV3-1 (or the pseudogene TRBV3-2) and J usage is TRBJ2-5, with 12 bases aligning to TRBD2. The length of the CDR3 is 17 residues. The ends lost 0 bases at V and 5 bases at J; junction bases unmatched: 7. Germline CDR1 is LGHDT and CDR2 is YNNKEL (reference sequence). CDR3: CASSQDLAGGPMETQYF. CDR3 nucleotides: TGTGCCAGCAGCCAAGATCTAGCGGGGGGGCCGATGGAGACCCAGTACTTC.

This clone was seen once. This chain links TRBV5-1 with TRBJ2-1; tentative D call: TRBD2 (6 bases). Germline assignment: CDR1 SGHRS and CDR2 YFSETQ. The CDR3 has 16 residues. Trimming removed 0 bases at V and 0 bases at J, with 10 bases between. The CDR3 nucleotides read TGCGCCAGCAGCTTGGCCCTAGCGAGCTCCTACAATGAGCAGTTCTTC. Translated, it gives CASSLALASSYNEQFF.

The chain uses TRBV5-1 and TRBJ2-1; TRBD1 agrees at 7 bases. The V and J ends lost 2 bases and 4 bases, in that order; junction bases with no gene match: 3. This CDR3 has 14 residues. CDR1 SGHRS and CDR2 YFSETQ come from the germline V gene. The CDR3 spells CASSLGDSYNEQFF. The CDR3 coding sequence is TGCGCCAGCAGCTTAGGGGACAGTTACAATGAGCAGTTCTTC.

The rearrangement uses TRBV19 and TRBJ1-2, with 7 bases that match TRBD1. J gave up 0 bases and V 7 bases, and 17 bases lay outside the gene matches. Germline V gene lookup returns CDR1 LNHDA and CDR2 SQIVND (reference sequence). The CDR3 spans 18 residues. CDR3 amino acids: CASTPWAGGNGANYGYTF. CDR3 nucleotide sequence: TGTGCCAGTACCCCGTGGGCAGGGGGAAATGGAGCTAACTATGGCTACACCTTC. Complete variable domain (other parts from reference TRBV19 and TRBJ1-2): DGGITQSPKYLFRKEGQNVTLSCEQNLNHDAMYWYRQDPGQGLRLIYYSQIVNDFQKGDIAEGYSVSREKKESFPLTVTSAQKNPTAFYLCASTPWAGGNGANYGYTFGSGTRLTVV.

The chain joins TRBV27 to TRBJ2-5; possibly TRBD2 for D (6 bases). CDR1 and CDR2 (germline): MNHEY, SMNVEV (reference sequence). Trimming took off 5 bases at V and 2 bases at J, with 15 bases between the two ends. The CDR3 spans 15 residues. The CDR3 here is CASSTPGGPQETQYF. The CDR3, as DNA: TGTGCCAGCAGTACCCCCGGGGGTCCACAAGAGACCCAGTACTTC.

On this clone itself: The identical CDR3 is also encoded by other nucleotide sequences in the sample. The rearrangement uses TRBV28 and TRBJ2-7, with TRBD2 as a possible D gene (6 bases). CDR1 is MDHEN and CDR2 is SYDVKM in the germline V gene. Trimming took 5 bases from V and 3 from J, leaving 11 bases between them. CDR3 length: 13 residues. The CDR3 sequence: CASSPPGLYEQYF. The CDR3 region has the DNA TGTGCCAGCAGTCCGCCGGGACTCTACGAGCAGTACTTC.

This clone has a single count. V and J are TRBV5-5 and TRBJ1-1; D perhaps matches TRBD1 (5 bases). Germline lookup yields CDR1 SGHKS and CDR2 YYEKEE (reference sequence). V gave up 1 base and J gave up 4 bases, with 14 bases separating them. The CDR3 has 15 residues. CDR3: CASSLTRALITEAFF. As DNA, the CDR3 is TGTGCCAGCAGCTTGACCAGGGCCCTAATCACTGAAGCTTTCTTT.